This entry describes one T cell receptor (beta chain). The ends were cut back, 5 bases at V and 5 bases at J, with 9 bases in the middle. The CDR3 is 12 amino acids. Germline CDR1 is SGHTA and CDR2 is FQGNSA. Only in-frame clones appear in the TCRdb table, and some are missing; sequencing was by immunoSEQ multiplex PCR. The sample shows over 100,000 clones, around 84% of them seen only once. This specimen comes from a study of blood T cell repertoires in COVID-19. Study-level information: Both acute and convalescent COVID-19 samples were obtained from the United States, Italy and Spain. In each case, the material was cDNA or gDNA derived from T cells, B-cell-depleted T cells, or PBMCs.

The sequenced sample consisted of peripheral blood. The TCR originated in a man between 60 and 75 years old with acute or convalescent COVID-19. This chain uses TRBV7-2 with TRBJ2-5; D gene unclear. In DNA, the CDR3 is TGTGCCAGCAGCCCCTCCCGTGAGACCCAGTACTTC. Translating it yields CASSPSRETQYF.